This TCR beta chain stems from a study of identifying expanded T cells in peripheral blood. Trimming removed 1 base from V and 0 bases from J; junction bases left unmatched: 2. The germline V gene has CDR1 SNHLY and CDR2 FYNNEI. The CDR3 loop spans 16 amino acids. Only in-frame clones appear in the TCRdb table, and some are missing; sequencing was by immunoSEQ multiplex PCR. In the table there are about 86,000 clones, around 84% of which are singletons. Whole-study results and caveats: About 1.2 clones differed between technical replicates, versus approximately 17 and 20 over time. Clone count variance between two-week samples rose with total template count.

About this clone: Its antigen remains unknown.

No infections or other immune events were documented during collection. This rearrangement joins TRBV2 to TRBJ1-2, with 10 positions matching TRBD1. Specimen: blood. This receptor was taken from a person aged 18 to 75 in good health. In DNA, the CDR3 is TGTGCCAGCAGTGAAGGCGGGACAGGGGCTAACTATGGCTACACCTTC. Amino acids: CASSEGGTGANYGYTF. Full variable domain (missing parts from reference TRBV2 and TRBJ1-2): EPEVTQTPSHQVTQMGQEVILRCVPISNHLYFYWYRQILGQKVEFLVSFYNNEISEKSEIFDDQFSVERPDGSNFTLKIRSTKLEDSAMYFCASSEGGTGANYGYTFGSGTRLTVV.